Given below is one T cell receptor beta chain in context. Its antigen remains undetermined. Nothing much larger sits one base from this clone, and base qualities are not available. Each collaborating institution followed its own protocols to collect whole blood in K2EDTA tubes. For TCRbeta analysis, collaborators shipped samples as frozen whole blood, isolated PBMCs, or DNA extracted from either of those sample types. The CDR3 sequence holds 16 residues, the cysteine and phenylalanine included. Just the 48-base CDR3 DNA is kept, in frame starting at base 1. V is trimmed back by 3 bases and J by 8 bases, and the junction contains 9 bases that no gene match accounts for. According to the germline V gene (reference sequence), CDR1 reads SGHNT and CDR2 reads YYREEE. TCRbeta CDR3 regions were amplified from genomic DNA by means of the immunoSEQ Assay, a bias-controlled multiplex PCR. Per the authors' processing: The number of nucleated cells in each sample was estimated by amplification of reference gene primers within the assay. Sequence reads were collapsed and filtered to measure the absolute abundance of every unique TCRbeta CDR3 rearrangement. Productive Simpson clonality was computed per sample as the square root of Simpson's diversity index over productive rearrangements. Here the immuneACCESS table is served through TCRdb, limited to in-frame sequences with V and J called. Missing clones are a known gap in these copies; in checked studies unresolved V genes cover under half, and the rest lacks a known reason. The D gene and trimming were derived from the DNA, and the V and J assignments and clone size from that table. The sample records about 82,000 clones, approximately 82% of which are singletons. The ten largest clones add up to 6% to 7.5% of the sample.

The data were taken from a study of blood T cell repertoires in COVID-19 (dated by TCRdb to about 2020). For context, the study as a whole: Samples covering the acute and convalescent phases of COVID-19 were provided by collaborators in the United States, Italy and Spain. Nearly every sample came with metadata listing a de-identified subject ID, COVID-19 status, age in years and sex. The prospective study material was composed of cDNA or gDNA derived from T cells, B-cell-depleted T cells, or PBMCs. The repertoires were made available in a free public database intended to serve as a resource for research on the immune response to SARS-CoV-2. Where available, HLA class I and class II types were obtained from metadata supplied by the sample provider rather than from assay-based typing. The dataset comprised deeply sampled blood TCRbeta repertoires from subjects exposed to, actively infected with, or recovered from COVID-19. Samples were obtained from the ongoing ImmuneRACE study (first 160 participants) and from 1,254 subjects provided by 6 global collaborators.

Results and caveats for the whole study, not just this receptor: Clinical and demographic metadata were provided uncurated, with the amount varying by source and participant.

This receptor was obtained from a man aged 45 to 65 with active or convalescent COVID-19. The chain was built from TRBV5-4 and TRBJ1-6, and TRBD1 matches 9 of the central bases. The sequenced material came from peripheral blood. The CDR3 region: CASSSQPGQGDSPLHF. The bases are TGTGCCAGCAGCTCTCAGCCGGGACAGGGAGATTCACCCCTCCACTTT.